Below, 17 T cell receptor beta chains from the same sample are listed, as sequenced in a study of brain T cells in children with intractable seizures. Time point: blood from clinic visit 5 months post-surgery; TSC patient then seizure free. Sequencing used immunoSEQ multiplex PCR; TCRdb keeps in-frame clones, though not all of them. Among under 400,000 clones listed, 93% were seen once. Sequencing used peripheral blood, obtained 5 to 6 months after surgery. Source of these receptors: a boy less than two years old with tuberous sclerosis and intractable seizures.

The rearrangement joins TRBV11-2 to TRBJ2-5; TRBD2 agrees at 7 bases. The CDR3 runs 16 residues. The V segment lost 3 bases and the J segment 4 bases; nucleotides outside the gene matches: 11. Germline V lookup: CDR1 SGHAT, CDR2 FQNNGV. CDR3 sequence (DNA): TGTGCCAGCAGCTTCAACCCTCTAGCGGACGGAGAGACCCAGTACTTC. Its translation is CASSFNPLADGETQYF.

This chain joins TRBV6-1 and TRBJ1-5, with D maybe TRBD1 (5 bases). V was pared by 4 bases and J by 4 bases, with 23 bases between. This CDR3 region has 18 residues. Germline assignment: CDR1 MNHNS and CDR2 SASEGT. The CDR3 is CASSVALDSVRRNQPQHF. The CDR3 DNA is TGTGCCAGCAGTGTAGCTCTCGACAGCGTCCGAAGGAATCAGCCCCAGCATTTT.

This chain uses TRBV6-1 with TRBJ2-5; D assignment may be TRBD1 or TRBD2 (5 bases each). The length of the CDR3 is 18 residues. The germline gives CDR1 MNHNS, CDR2 SASEGT. V lost 3 bases and J 0 bases, leaving 20 bases between the germline ends. The CDR3 here is CASSEYLVSGTYQETQYF. CDR3 DNA: TGTGCCAGCAGTGAGTATCTCGTATCAGGGACGTACCAAGAGACCCAGTACTTC.

V usage is TRBV6-2 or TRBV6-3 and J usage is TRBJ2-2; D unresolved. CDR3 length: 14 amino acids. V was cut by 2 bases and J by 7 bases, with 11 bases left in between. The germline V gene has CDR1 MNHEY and CDR2 SVGEGT. CDR3: CASSYVIWIGELFF. In nucleotides, the CDR3 is TGTGCCAGCAGTTACGTCATCTGGATCGGGGAGCTGTTTTTT.

The J gene is TRBJ2-7, the V gene TRBV25-1; D is uncertain. V dropped 3 bases and J dropped 3 bases, with 6 bases sitting between them. From germline, CDR1 is MGHDK and CDR2 SYGVNS. The CDR3 covers 12 residues. The CDR3, as DNA: TGTGCCAGCAGTGACATGGGCTACGAGCAGTACTTC. Translation gives CASSDMGYEQYF.

The V gene is TRBV5-1, the J gene TRBJ2-1; 10 nucleotides line up with TRBD2. The CDR3 has 15 amino acids. Losses at the gene ends were 3 bases for V and 4 bases for J; bases not matched to a gene: 4. Germline loops: CDR1 SGHRS, CDR2 YFSETQ. The CDR3 loop is CASSSQTSGYNEQFF. The CDR3 region has the DNA TGCGCCAGCAGCTCGCAGACTAGCGGGTACAATGAGCAGTTCTTC.

The chain has TRBV27 and TRBJ2-2; 10 nucleotides agree with TRBD1. V was clipped by 4 bases and J by 4 bases; unmatched bases: 3. Germline CDR1 reads MNHEY; CDR2 reads SMNVEV (reference sequence). The CDR3 is made up of 15 amino acids. The CDR3 sequence is CASSYGQGVTGELFF. The CDR3 nucleotides read TGTGCCAGCAGTTACGGACAGGGGGTCACCGGGGAGCTGTTTTTT.

The chain couples TRBV4-2 to TRBJ2-2; TRBD1 is a possible D gene (5 bases). V was clipped by 7 bases and J by 6 bases, with 15 bases between them. Germline V lookup: CDR1 LGHNA, CDR2 YNFKEQ. The CDR3 is 14 residues long. The CDR3 sequence: CASNSGPWAGELFF. The CDR3 DNA is TGTGCCAGCAACTCAGGGCCATGGGCCGGGGAGCTGTTTTTT.

The J gene is TRBJ1-2, the V gene TRBV6-4, with a possible D match to TRBD1 (5 bases). CDR1 MRHNA and CDR2 SNTAGT come from the germline V gene. CDR3 size: 14 residues. V was trimmed by 5 bases and J by 1 base, leaving 11 bases between them. The DNA for the CDR3 is TGTGCCAGCAGTATGGACACAAGTAACTATGGCTACACCTTC. Residues: CASSMDTSNYGYTF.

The chain combines TRBV3-1 (or the pseudogene TRBV3-2) with TRBJ2-1, with 10 positions matching TRBD2. J gave up 2 bases and V 2 bases, and 3 bases lay outside the gene matches. Germline CDR1 reads LGHDT; CDR2 reads YNNKEL (reference sequence). The CDR3 covers 16 residues. DNA of the CDR3: TGTGCCAGCAGCCAACTTCTAGCGGGGGCCTACAATGAGCAGTTCTTC. Amino acid sequence: CASSQLLAGAYNEQFF.

The count of this clone is one. The V and J genes are TRBV30 and TRBJ2-2, with TRBD1 as a possible D gene (6 bases). V was pared by 0 bases and J by 3 bases, with 8 bases between. This CDR3 is built from 14 residues. CDR1 is GTSNPN, CDR2 SVGIG, per germline (reference sequence). Written as DNA, the CDR3 is TGTGCCTGGAGTGTTTGGACAGACACCGGGGAGCTGTTTTTT. Translation: CAWSVWTDTGELFF.

This chain uses TRBV7-8 with TRBJ1-1; D not resolved. Germline lookup yields CDR1 SGHVS and CDR2 FQNEAQ. There are 16 residues in the CDR3. V was clipped by 1 base and J by 2 bases, with 14 bases between them. CDR3 region: CASSLGRLGSNTEAFF. The CDR3 DNA reads as TGTGCCAGCAGCTTAGGGAGATTGGGCTCTAACACTGAAGCTTTCTTT. The variable domain in full, with the rest retrieved from reference TRBV7-8 and TRBJ1-1, is GAGVSQSPRYKVAKRGQDVALRCDPISGHVSLFWYQQALGQGPEFLTYFQNEAQLDKSGLPSDRFFAERPEGSVSTLKIQRTQQEDSAVYLCASSLGRLGSNTEAFFGQGTRLTVV.

The rearrangement links TRBV6-2 or TRBV6-3 to TRBJ1-6, with 8 positions matching TRBD1. Germline CDR1 reads MNHEY; CDR2 reads SVGEGT. The CDR3 contains 15 residues. Losses at the gene ends were 5 bases for V and 3 bases for J; bases not matched to a gene: 3. The CDR3, as DNA: TGTGCCAGCAGTGAGGACAGGGACTATAATTCACCCCTCCACTTT. This translates into CASSEDRDYNSPLHF.

J is TRBJ2-1 and V is TRBV24-1; D not resolved. This CDR3 is built from 14 residues. Trimming took 4 bases from V and 8 from J, leaving 14 bases between them. From germline, CDR1 is KGHDR and CDR2 SFDVKD. In DNA, the CDR3 is TGTGCCACCAGTGACCCCGTCGAGCTTGATGAGCAGTTCTTC. This sequence encodes CATSDPVELDEQFF.

This clone has only a few counts. The chain is built from TRBV2 and TRBJ1-5; unclear D gene. V gave up 6 bases and J gave up 0 bases, with 18 bases separating them. The CDR3 is made up of 17 amino acids. CDR1 SNHLY and CDR2 FYNNEI come from the germline V gene. The CDR3 loop reads CASRGDRADYSNQPQHF. The CDR3 DNA sequence: TGTGCCAGCAGGGGAGATCGGGCGGATTATAGCAATCAGCCCCAGCATTTT.

The CDR3, as DNA: TGTGCCAGCAGTATGACAGGGCCAGGTGGCTACACCTTC. Encoded protein: CASSMTGPGGYTF. V is TRBV7-9 and J is TRBJ1-2; TRBD1 matches 7 bases. J gave up 7 bases and V 6 bases, and 8 bases lay outside the gene matches. The CDR3 covers 13 residues. Germline-derived CDR1 and CDR2 are SEHNR and FQNEAQ (reference sequence).

V usage is TRBV5-6 and J usage is TRBJ2-4; D gene uncertain. This CDR3 has 15 amino acids. V lost 0 bases and J 5 bases, leaving 12 bases between the germline ends. Germline V gene lookup returns CDR1 SGHDT and CDR2 YYEEEE. CDR3 loop: CASSLAGSYQNIQYF. CDR3 DNA sequence: TGTGCCAGCAGCTTGGCGGGCAGCTACCAAAACATTCAGTACTTC. The variable domain in full, completed from reference TRBV5-6 and TRBJ2-4, reads DAGVTQSPTHLIKTRGQQVTLRCSPKSGHDTVSWYQQALGQGPQFIFQYYEEEERQRGNFPDRFSGHQFPNYSSELNVNALLLGDSALYLCASSLAGSYQNIQYFGAGTRLSVL.